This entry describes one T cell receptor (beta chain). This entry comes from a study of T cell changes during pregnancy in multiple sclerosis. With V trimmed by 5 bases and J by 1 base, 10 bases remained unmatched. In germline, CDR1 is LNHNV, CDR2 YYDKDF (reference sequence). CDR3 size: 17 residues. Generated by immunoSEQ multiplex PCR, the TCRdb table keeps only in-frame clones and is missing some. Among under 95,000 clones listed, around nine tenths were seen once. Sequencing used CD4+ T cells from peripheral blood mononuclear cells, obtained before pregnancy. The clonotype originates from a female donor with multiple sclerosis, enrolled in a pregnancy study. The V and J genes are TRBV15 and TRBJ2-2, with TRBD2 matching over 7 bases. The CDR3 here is CATSSLWVAGNTGELFF. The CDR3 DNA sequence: TGTGCCACCAGCTCCCTTTGGGTAGCGGGGAACACCGGGGAGCTGTTTTTT.